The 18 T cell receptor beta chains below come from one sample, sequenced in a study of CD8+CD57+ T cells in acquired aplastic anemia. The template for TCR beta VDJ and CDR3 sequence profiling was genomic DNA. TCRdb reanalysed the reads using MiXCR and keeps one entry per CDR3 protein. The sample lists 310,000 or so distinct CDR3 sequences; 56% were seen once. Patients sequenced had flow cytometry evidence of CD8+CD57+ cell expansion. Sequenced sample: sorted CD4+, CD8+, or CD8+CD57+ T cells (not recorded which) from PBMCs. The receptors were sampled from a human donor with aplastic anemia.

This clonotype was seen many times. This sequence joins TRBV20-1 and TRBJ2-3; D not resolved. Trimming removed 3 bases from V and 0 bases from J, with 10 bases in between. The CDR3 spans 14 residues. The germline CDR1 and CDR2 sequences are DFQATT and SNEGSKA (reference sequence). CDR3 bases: TGCAGTGCTAGCCTCCCCCCTAGCACAGATACGCAGTATTTT. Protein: CSASLPPSTDTQYF.

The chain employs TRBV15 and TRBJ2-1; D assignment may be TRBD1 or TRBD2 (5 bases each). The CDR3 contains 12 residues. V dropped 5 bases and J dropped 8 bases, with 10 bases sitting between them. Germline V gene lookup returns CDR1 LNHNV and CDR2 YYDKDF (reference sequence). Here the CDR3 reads CATSPRGDEQFF. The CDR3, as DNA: TGTGCCACCAGCCCGAGGGGTGATGAGCAGTTCTTC. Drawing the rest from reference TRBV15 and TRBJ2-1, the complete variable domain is DAMVIQNPRYQVTQFGKPVTLSCSQTLNHNVMYWYQQKSSQAPKLLFHYYDKDFNNEADTPDNFQSRRPNTSFCFLDIRSPGLGDTAMYLCATSPRGDEQFFGPGTRLTVL.

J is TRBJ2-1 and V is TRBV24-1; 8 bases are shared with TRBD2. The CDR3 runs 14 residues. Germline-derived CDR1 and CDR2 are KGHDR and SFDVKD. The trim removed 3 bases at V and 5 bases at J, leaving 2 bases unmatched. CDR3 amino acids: CATSDKTSDNEQFF. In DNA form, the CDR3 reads TGTGCCACCAGTGATAAGACTAGCGACAATGAGCAGTTCTTC.

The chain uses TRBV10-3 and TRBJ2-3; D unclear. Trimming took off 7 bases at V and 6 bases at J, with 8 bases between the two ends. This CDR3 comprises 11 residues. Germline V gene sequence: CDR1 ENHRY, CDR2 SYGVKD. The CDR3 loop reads CAITTGDTQYF. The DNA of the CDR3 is TGTGCCATCACTACCGGGGATACGCAGTATTTT.

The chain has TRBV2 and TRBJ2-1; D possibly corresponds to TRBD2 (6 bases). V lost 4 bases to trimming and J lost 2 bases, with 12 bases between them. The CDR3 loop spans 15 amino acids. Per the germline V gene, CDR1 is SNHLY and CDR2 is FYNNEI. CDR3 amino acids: CASSVSSGPYNEQFF. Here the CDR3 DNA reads TGTGCCAGCAGTGTCAGTAGCGGCCCCTACAATGAGCAGTTCTTC.

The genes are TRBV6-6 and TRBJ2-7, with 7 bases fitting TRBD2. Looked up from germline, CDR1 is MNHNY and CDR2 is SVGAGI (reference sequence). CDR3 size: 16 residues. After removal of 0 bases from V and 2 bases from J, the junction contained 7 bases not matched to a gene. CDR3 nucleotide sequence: TGTGCCAGCAGTTACTCGTTTAGGGAGGGTCCCTACGAGCAGTACTTC. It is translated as CASSYSFREGPYEQYF.

As DNA, the CDR3 is TGCAGCGCCTCGGGACAGGGGGCATATGGCTACACCTTC. Its translation is CSASGQGAYGYTF. V and J are TRBV29-1 and TRBJ1-2; 12 bases agree with TRBD1. CDR1 and CDR2 (germline): SQVTM, ANQGSEA. The trim removed 7 bases at V and 5 bases at J, leaving 5 bases unmatched. This CDR3 has 13 residues. The whole variable domain, remainder taken from reference TRBV29-1 and TRBJ1-2, is SAVISQKPSRDICQRGTSLTIQCQVDSQVTMMFWYRQQPGQSLTLIATANQGSEATYESGFVIDKFPISRPNLTFSTLTVSNMSPEDSSIYLCSASGQGAYGYTFGSGTRLTVV.

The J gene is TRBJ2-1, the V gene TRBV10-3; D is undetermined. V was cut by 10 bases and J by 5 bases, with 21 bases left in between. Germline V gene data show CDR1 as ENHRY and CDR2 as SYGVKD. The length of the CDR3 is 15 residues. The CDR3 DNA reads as TGTGCCAGCAGATCTCTCAGGTACACCGACAATGAGCAGTTCTTC. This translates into CASRSLRYTDNEQFF.

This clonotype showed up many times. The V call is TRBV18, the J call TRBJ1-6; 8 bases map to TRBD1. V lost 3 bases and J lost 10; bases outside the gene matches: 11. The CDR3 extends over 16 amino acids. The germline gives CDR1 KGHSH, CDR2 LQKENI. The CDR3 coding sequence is TGTGCCAGCTCACCCGCGGCAGGGGGCCTCCCCTCACCCCTCCACTTT. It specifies CASSPAAGGLPSPLHF.

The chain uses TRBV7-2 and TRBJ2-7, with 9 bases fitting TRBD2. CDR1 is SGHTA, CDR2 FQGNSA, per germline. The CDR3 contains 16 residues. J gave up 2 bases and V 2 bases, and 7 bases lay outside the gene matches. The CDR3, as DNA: TGTGCCAGCAGCTTAAGCTCGACTAGCGGTCCCTACGAGCAGTACTTC. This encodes CASSLSSTSGPYEQYF.

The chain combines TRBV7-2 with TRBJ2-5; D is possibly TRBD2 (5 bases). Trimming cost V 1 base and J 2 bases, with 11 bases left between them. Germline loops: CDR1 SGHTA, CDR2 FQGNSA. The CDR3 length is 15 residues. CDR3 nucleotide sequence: TGTGCCAGCAGCTTAGGAGCGGTTATACAAGAGACCCAGTACTTC. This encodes CASSLGAVIQETQYF. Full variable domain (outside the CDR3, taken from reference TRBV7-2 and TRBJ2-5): GAGVSQSPSNKVTEKGKDVELRCDPISGHTALYWYRQSLGQGLEFLIYFQGNSAPDKSGLPSDRFSAERTGGSVSTLTIQRTQQEDSAVYLCASSLGAVIQETQYFGPGTRLLVL.

CDR3 nucleotides: TGTGCCACCAGTGATTGGGGTGGGACCCAGTACTTC. It translates to CATSDWGGTQYF. This chain connects TRBV24-1 to TRBJ2-5, with D unclear. The V and J ends lost 2 bases and 7 bases respectively, with 7 bases between them. The CDR3 is 12 residues long. The V gene's germline CDR1 is KGHDR and CDR2 SFDVKD.

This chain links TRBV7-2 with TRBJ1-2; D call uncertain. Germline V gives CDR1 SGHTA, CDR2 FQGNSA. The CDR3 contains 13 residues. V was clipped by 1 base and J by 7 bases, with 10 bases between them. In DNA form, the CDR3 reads TGTGCCAGCAGCTTAGGTGAGGTTTTTGGCTACACCTTC. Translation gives CASSLGEVFGYTF. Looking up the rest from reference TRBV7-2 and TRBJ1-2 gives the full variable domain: GAGVSQSPSNKVTEKGKDVELRCDPISGHTALYWYRQSLGQGLEFLIYFQGNSAPDKSGLPSDRFSAERTGGSVSTLTIQRTQQEDSAVYLCASSLGEVFGYTFGSGTRLTVV.

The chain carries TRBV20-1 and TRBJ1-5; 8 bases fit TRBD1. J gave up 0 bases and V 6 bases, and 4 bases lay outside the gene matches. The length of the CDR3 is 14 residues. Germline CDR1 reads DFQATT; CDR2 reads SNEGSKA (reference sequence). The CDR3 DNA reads TGCAGTGCGACGACAGGGGATAGCAATCAGCCCCAGCATTTT. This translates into CSATTGDSNQPQHF.

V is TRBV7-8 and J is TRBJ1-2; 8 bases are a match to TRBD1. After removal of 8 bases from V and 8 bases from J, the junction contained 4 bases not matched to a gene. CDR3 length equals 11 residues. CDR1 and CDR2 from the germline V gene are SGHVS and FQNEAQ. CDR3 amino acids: CASLDRDGYTF. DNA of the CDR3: TGTGCCAGCCTGGACAGGGACGGCTACACCTTC.

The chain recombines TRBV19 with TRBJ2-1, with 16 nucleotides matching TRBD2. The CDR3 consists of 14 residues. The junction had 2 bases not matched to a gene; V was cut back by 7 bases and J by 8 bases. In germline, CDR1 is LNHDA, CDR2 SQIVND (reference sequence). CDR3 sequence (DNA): TGTGCCAGTAAGGGACTAGCGGGGGGGCATGAGCAGTTCTTC. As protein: CASKGLAGGHEQFF.

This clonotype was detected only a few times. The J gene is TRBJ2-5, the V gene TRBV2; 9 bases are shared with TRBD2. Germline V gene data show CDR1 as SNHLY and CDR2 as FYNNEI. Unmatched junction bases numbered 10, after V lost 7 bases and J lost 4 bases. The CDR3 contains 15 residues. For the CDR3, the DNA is TGTGCCAGCAAACTTGTTAGCGGGAGTAGAGAGACCCAGTACTTC. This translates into CASKLVSGSRETQYF.

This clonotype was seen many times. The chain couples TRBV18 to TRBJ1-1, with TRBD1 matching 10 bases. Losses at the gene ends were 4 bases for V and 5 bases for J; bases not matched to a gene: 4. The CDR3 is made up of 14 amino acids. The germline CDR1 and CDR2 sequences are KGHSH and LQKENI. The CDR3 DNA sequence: TGTGCCAGCTCACTAGGACAGGGGGGGACTGAAGCTTTCTTT. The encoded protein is CASSLGQGGTEAFF.